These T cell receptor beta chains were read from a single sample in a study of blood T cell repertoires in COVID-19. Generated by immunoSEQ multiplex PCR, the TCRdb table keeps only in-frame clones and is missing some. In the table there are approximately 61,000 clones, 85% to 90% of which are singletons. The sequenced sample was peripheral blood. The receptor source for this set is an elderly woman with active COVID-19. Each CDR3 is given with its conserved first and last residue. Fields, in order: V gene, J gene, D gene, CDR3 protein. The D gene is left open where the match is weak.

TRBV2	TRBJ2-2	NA	CASSEQGARGELFF
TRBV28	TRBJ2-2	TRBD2	CASRTGGNTGELFF
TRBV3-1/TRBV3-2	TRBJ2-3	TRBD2	CASSQGPILAGGVDTQYF
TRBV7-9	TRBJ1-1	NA	CASSRQGFGTEAFF
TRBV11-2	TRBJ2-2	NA	CASSPWAGTGELFF
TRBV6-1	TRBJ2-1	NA	CASSEVQGPYNEQFF
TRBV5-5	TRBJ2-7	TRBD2	CASSREGGSSYEQYF
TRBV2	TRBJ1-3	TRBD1	CASKEGALSSGNTIYF
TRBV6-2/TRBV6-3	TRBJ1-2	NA	CASSYGGAYGYTF
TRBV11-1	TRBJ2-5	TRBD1	CASSNRQGGETQYF
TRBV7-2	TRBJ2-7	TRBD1	CASSLAYGSGGAGEQYF
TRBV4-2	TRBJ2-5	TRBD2	CASSQMGLAGGRETQYF
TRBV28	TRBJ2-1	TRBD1	CASSFRRGLREQFF
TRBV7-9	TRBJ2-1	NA	CASSLAAGNEQFF
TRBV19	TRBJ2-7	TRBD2	CASSTGLAGEQYF
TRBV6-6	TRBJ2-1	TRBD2	CASSMAGGLNEQFF
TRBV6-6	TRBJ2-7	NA	CASSAPEGSEQYF
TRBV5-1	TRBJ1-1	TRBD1	CASSGRQGSSTEAFF
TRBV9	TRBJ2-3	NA	CASSVVGGPDTQYF
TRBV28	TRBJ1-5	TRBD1	CASNAPDRVDQPQHF
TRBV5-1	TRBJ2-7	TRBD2	CASSAGTSGIYEQYF
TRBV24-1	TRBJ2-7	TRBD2	CATSDSILAGGSYEQYF
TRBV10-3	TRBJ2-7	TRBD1	CAISESGRGPRDSYEQYF
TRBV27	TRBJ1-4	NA	CASSRPSEKLFF
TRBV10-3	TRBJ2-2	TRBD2	CAISASSGATGELFF
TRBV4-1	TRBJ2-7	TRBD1	CASSQVGWPAGGHEQYF
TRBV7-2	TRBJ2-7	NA	CASSSLGAANYEQYF
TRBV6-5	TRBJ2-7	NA	CASSPRRQISYEQYF
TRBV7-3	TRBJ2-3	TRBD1	CASSPDRITTDTQYF
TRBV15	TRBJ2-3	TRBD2	CATSRPGLAGASTQYF
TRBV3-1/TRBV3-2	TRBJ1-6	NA	CASSQESENGLHF
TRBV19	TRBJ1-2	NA	CASSTDFRYGYTF
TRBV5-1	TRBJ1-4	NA	CASSRTAGPGEKLFF
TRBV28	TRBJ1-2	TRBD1	CASSSRRQGRYGYTF
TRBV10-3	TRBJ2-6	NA	CAISDVRSGANVLTF
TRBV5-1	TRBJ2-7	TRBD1	CASSLQGAAYEQYF
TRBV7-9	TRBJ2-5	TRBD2	CASSNLAGQETQYF
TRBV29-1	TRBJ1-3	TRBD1	CSVSDRAGNTIYF
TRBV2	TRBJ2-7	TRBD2	CASLPAIAGSRHF
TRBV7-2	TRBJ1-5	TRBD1	CASSLNRGWEPQHF
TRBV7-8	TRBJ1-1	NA	CASSLAVTSEAFF
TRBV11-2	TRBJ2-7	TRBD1	CASKPTGDHEQYF
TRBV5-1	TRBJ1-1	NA	CASSVTVNTEAFF
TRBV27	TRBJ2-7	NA	CASRSHGGSYEQYF
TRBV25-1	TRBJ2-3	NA	CASSVTGSTDTQYF